This T cell receptor (beta chain) was sequenced during a study of blood T cells in healthy people across ages (dated by TCRdb to the mid-2010s). Regarding the research as a whole: In model experiments, roughly one uniquely barcoded TCR beta cDNA molecule per two T cells was captured by template switching. To avoid experimental bias, donors of different ages were randomly spread across the sequencing lanes. For two donors (one aged 18 to 29 and one aged 80 or older), the study analyzed two additional independent replicas of 1 million unique cDNA reads from the same blood draw. Age-related changes in TCR beta repertoire diversity were measured in the study by deep sequencing normalized with unique cDNA molecular identifiers. Donors were grouped into four age groups: young (average roughly 15 years), middle-aged (about 38), aged (about 60) and long-lived (less than 85).

As concerns this clonotype: It lacks a known antigen. Base qualities were left out, and no much larger clone turns up one base away.

Summary of the overall study and its limitations: The percentage of naive T cells measured by flow cytometry correlated strongly with observed TCR beta diversity. Total diversity estimates from one million sequenced T cells were considered lower bounds and underestimates. As age increased, observed TCR beta diversity per million T cells dropped in a roughly linear way, and a significant reduction was already evident by age about 40. Compared with the aged group, the long-lived group had more naive CD4+ T cells, fewer expanded clones and increased TCR diversity, a pattern suggesting age selection. Since profiling was done on bulk unsorted PBMCs, naive and antigen-experienced compartments could not be conclusively compared. Because the CMV infection status of the donors was unknown, age-related changes in expanded clonotypes may potentially have been confounded.

The library was made by 5' RACE. The reads were generated on an Illumina HiSeq 2500. A second PCR of roughly 6 to 12 cycles was performed with a sample-barcoded 5' primer and a J-beta primer mix. Each TCR beta cDNA molecule received a unique molecular identifier from a template-switch 5' adaptor carrying 12 random nucleotides. Each sample yielded at least 3 million CDR3-containing paired-end reads. First-strand cDNA was synthesized from all RNA with the Mint cDNA synthesis kit, primed by a TRBC-specific oligonucleotide. Following uracil-DNA glycosylase treatment, a first 18-cycle PCR with universal primers M1SS and BC2_uni_R was performed on all cDNA. Per the source publication's procedure: Normalization of each sample was performed by random selection of 1 million high-quality reads, each carrying a distinct molecular identifier. Reads with shared molecular identifiers were discarded instead of being binned into consensus sequences. MiTCR, run with a Q25 quality threshold and the strictest error-elimination algorithm, handled CDR3 identification, clonotype clustering and error correction. A nonparametric unseen species model with Euler transformation was used to estimate a lower bound on total TCR beta diversity. In TCRdb, the public reads were trimmed at Q25 with fastp and aligned with MiXCR, with productive beta chains retained. Every entry covers one CDR3 protein and lists the most common genes and DNA from its rows. These V and J calls originate from TCRdb's pipeline instead of the authors' own analysis. Counted in this sample were about 970,000 distinct CDR3 sequences; roughly 50% of them appeared once. Over 20% of the sample is held by the ten biggest clonotypes.

The donors were roughly 38 Caucasian individuals from Russia, aged roughly 6 to 100 years, who were systemically healthy. About 9.1 milliliters of peripheral blood were collected from each donor into EDTA-treated Vacutainer tubes. Ficoll-Paque density-gradient centrifugation was used to isolate PBMCs, with at least 7 million obtained per sample. Total RNA was extracted from PBMCs with Trizol reagent, with at least 5 micrograms obtained per sample. The percentages of naive CD45RAhigh/CD27high T cells were determined by flow cytometry on a PBMC aliquot from every donor. The germline V gene encodes CDR1 MNHEY and CDR2 SMNVEV (reference sequence). V is trimmed back by 5 bases and J by 3 bases, and the junction contains 7 bases that no gene match accounts for. Taken from cysteine to phenylalanine, the CDR3 has 16 residues. The kept DNA is CDR3 alone, 48 bases in frame from the first base.

The receptor's source is a woman in her sixties or seventies in good health. The receptor chain draws on TRBV27 and TRBJ2-3; 11 junctional bases match TRBD2. Sequences were obtained from blood. CDR3 sequence: CASSAGTSGRTDTQYF. DNA sequence: TGTGCCAGCAGTGCCGGAACTAGCGGGAGAACAGATACGCAGTATTTT.